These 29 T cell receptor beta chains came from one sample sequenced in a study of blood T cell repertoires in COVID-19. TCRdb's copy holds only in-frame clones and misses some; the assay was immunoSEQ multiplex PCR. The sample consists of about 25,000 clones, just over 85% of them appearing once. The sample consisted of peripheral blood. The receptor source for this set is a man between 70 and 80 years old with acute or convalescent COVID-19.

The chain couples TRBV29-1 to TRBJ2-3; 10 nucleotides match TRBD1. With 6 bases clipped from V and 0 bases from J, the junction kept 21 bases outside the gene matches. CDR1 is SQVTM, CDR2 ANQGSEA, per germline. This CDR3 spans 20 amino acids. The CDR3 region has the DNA TGCAGCGTCCAGGGACAGGGGTCTCGAGGTGGCTCAGGGAGCACAGATACGCAGTATTTT. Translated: CSVQGQGSRGGSGSTDTQYF.

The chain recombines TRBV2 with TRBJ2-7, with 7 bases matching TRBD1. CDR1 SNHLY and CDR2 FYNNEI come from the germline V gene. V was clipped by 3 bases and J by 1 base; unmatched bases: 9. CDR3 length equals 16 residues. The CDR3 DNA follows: TGTGCCAGCAGTGACACCCCCGGGACAGTTTCCTACGAGCAGTACTTC. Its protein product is CASSDTPGTVSYEQYF.

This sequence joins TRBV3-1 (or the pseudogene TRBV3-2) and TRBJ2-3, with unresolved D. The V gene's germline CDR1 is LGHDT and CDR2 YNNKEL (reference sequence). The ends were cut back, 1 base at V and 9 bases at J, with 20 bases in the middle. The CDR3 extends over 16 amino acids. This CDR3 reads CASSQGAPLGLNTQYF. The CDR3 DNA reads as TGTGCCAGCAGCCAAGGGGCCCCCCTCGGCTTGAACACGCAGTATTTT.

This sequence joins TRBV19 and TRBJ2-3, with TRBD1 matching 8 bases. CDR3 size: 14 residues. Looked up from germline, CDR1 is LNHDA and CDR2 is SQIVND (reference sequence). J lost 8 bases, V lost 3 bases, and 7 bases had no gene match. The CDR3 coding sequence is TGTGCCAGTAGTATCCAGGGGGCACAGGGTACGCAGTATTTT. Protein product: CASSIQGAQGTQYF. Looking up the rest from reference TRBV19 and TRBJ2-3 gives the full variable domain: DGGITQSPKYLFRKEGQNVTLSCEQNLNHDAMYWYRQDPGQGLRLIYYSQIVNDFQKGDIAEGYSVSREKKESFPLTVTSAQKNPTAFYLCASSIQGAQGTQYFGPGTRLTVL.

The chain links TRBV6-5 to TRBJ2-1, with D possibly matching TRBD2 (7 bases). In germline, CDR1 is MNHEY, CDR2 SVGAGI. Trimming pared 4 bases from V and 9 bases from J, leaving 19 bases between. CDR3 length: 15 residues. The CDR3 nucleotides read TGTGCCAGCAGTTCTAGGGGGGGGAATGTATTTGAGCAGTTCTTC. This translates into CASSSRGGNVFEQFF.

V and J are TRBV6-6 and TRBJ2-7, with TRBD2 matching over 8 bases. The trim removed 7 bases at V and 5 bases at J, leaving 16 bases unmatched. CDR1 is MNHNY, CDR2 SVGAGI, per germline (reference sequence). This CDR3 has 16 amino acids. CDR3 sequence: CASTLMRGGSGNEQYF. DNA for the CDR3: TGTGCCAGCACCCTAATGAGAGGAGGTAGCGGGAACGAGCAGTACTTC.

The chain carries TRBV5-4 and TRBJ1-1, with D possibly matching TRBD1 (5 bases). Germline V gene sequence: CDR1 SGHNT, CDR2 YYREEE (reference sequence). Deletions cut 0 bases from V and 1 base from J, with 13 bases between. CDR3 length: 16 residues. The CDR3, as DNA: TGTGCCAGCAGCTTGGGGGGCGGAAGGGGGAACACTGAAGCTTTCTTT. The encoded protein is CASSLGGGRGNTEAFF.

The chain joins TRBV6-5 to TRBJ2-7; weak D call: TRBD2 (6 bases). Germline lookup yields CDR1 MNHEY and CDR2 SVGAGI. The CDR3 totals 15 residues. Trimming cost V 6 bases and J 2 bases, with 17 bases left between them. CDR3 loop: CASSFRDWQTYEQYF. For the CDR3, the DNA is TGTGCCAGCAGCTTCCGGGACTGGCAAACCTACGAGCAGTACTTC.

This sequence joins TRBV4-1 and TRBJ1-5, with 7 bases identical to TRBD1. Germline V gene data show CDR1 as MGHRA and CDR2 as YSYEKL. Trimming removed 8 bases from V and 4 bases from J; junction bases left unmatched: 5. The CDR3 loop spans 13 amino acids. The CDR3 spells CASGTAFNQPQHF. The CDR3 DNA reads TGCGCCAGCGGGACAGCTTTTAATCAGCCCCAGCATTTT.

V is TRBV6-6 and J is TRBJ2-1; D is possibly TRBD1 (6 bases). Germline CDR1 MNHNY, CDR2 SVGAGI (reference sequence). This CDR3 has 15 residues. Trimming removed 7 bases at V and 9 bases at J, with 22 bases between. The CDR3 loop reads CASTTPPIQGGEQFF. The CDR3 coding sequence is TGTGCCAGCACCACACCCCCTATACAGGGTGGTGAGCAGTTCTTC.

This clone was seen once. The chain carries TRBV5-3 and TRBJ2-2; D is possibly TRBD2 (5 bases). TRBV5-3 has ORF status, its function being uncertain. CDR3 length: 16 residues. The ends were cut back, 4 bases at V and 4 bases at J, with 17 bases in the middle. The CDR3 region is CARSLGVPLGTGELFF. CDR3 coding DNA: TGTGCCAGAAGCCTGGGAGTACCACTTGGCACCGGGGAGCTGTTTTTT.

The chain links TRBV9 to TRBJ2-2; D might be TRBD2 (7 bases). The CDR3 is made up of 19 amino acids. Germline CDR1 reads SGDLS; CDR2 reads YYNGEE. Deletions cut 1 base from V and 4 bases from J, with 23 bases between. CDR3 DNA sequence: TGTGCCAGCAGCGTAAGTCCCCAAGGGGGAGGGCCCGGCACCGGGGAGCTGTTTTTT. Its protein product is CASSVSPQGGGPGTGELFF. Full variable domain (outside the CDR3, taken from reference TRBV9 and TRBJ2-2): DSGVTQTPKHLITATGQRVTLRCSPRSGDLSVYWYQQSLDQGLQFLIQYYNGEERAKGNILERFSAQQFPDLHSELNLSSLELGDSALYFCASSVSPQGGGPGTGELFFGEGSRLTVL.

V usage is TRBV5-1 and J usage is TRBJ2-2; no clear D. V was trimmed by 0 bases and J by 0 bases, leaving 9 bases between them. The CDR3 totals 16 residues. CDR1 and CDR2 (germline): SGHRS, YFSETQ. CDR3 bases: TGCGCCAGCAGCTTGGTCTCAGGTGCGAACACCGGGGAGCTGTTTTTT. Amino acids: CASSLVSGANTGELFF.

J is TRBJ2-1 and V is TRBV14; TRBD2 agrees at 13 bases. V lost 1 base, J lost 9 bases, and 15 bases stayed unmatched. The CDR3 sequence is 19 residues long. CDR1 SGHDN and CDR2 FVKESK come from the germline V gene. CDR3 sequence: CASSQALTGLAGESAEQFF. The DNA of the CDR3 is TGTGCCAGCAGCCAAGCCCTGACTGGACTAGCGGGAGAGTCCGCTGAGCAGTTCTTC.

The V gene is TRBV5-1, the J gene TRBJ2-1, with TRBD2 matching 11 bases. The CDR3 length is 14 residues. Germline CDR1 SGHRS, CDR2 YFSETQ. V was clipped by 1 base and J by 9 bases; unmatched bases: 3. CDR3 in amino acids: CASSLTSGSGEQFF. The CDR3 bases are TGCGCCAGCAGCTTGACTAGCGGGAGTGGTGAGCAGTTCTTC.

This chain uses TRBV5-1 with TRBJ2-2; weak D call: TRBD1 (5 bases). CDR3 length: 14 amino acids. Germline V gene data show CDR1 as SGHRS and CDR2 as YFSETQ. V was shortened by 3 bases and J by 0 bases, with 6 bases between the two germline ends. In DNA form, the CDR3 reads TGCGCCAGCAGCTCGGACACGAACACCGGGGAGCTGTTTTTT. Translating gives CASSSDTNTGELFF.

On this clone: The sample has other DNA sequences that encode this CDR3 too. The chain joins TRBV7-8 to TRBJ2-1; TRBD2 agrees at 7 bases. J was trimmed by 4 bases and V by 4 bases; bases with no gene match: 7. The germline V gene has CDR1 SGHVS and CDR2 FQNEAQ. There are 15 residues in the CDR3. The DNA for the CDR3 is TGTGCCAGCAGCTATCCCAGCGGGGCTTACAATGAGCAGTTCTTC. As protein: CASSYPSGAYNEQFF.

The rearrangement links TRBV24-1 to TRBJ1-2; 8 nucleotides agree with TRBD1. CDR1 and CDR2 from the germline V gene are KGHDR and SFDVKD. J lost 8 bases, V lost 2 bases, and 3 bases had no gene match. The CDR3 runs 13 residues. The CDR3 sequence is CATSDYRGTGYTF. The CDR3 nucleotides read TGTGCCACCAGTGATTACAGGGGGACGGGCTACACCTTC.

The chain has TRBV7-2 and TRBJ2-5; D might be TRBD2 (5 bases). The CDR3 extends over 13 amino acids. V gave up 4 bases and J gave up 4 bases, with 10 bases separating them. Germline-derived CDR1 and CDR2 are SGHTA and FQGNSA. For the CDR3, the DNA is TGTGCCAGCAGCTCCGGGATGTCAGAGACCCAGTACTTC. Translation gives CASSSGMSETQYF. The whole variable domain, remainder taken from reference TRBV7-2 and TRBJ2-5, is GAGVSQSPSNKVTEKGKDVELRCDPISGHTALYWYRQSLGQGLEFLIYFQGNSAPDKSGLPSDRFSAERTGGSVSTLTIQRTQQEDSAVYLCASSSGMSETQYFGPGTRLLVL.

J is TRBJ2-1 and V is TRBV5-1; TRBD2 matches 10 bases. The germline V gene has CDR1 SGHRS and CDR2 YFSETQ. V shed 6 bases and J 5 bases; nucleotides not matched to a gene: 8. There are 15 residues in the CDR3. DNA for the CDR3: TGCGCCAGCACCGTTCTAGCGGGAGTTGACAATGAGCAGTTCTTC. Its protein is CASTVLAGVDNEQFF.

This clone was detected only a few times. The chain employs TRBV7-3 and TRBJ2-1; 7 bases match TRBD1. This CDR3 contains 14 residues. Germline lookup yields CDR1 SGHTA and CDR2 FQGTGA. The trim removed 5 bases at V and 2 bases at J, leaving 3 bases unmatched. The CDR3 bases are TGTGCCAGCAGCGAGGGACAGACCTACAATGAGCAGTTCTTC. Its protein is CASSEGQTYNEQFF.

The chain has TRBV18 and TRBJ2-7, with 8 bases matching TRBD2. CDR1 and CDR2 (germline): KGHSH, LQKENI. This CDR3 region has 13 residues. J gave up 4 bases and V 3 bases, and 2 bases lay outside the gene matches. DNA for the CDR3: TGTGCCAGCTCACCCGGGACTAGTTACGAGCAGTACTTC. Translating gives CASSPGTSYEQYF.

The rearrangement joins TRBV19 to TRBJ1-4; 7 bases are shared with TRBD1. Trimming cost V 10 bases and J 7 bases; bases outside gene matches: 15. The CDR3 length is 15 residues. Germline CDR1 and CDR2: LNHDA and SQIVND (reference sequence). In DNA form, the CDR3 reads TGTGCCACCCGGAAAGACAGGGTAGGAATTGAAAAACTGTTTTTT. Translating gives CATRKDRVGIEKLFF.

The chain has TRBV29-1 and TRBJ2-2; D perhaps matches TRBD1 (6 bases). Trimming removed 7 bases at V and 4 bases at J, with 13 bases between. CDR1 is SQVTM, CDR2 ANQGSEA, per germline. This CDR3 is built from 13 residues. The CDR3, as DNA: TGCAGCGGACACCGGGACACCACCGGGGAGCTGTTTTTT. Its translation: CSGHRDTTGELFF.

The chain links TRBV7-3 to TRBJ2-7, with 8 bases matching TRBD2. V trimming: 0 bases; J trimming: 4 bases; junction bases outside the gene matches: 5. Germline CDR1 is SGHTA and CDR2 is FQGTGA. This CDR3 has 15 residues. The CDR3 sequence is CASSLTSGNLYEQYF. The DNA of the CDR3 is TGTGCCAGCAGCTTAACTAGCGGGAATTTGTACGAGCAGTACTTC.

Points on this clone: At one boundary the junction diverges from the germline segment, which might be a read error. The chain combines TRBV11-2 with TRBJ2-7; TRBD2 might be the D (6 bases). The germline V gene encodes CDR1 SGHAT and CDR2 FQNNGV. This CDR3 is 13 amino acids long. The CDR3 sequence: CASSLGRRGTHRF. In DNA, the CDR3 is TGTGCCAGCAGCTTAGGGCGACGGGGGACCCACCGGTTC.

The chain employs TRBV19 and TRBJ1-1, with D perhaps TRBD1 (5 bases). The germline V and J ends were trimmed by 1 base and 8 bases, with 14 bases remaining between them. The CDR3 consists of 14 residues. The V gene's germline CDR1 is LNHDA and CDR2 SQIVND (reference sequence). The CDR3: CASSIGGGATEAFF. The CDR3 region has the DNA TGTGCCAGTAGTATAGGGGGAGGGGCTACCGAAGCTTTCTTT.

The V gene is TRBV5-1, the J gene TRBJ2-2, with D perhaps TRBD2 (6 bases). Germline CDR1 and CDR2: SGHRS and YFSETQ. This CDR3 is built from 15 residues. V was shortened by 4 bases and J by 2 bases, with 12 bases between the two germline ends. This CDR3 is CASSVLAENTGELFF. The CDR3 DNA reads TGCGCCAGCAGCGTTTTAGCGGAAAACACCGGGGAGCTGTTTTTT. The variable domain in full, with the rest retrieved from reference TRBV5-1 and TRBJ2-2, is KAGVTQTPRYLIKTRGQQVTLSCSPISGHRSVSWYQQTPGQGLQFLFEYFSETQRNKGNFPGRFSGRQFSNSRSEMNVSTLELGDSALYLCASSVLAENTGELFFGEGSRLTVL.

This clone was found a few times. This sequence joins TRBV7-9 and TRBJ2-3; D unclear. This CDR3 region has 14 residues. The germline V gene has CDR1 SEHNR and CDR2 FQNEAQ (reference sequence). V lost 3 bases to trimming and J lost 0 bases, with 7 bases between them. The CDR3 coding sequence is TGTGCCAGCAGCTTTTCCACTAGCACAGATACGCAGTATTTT. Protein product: CASSFSTSTDTQYF.